This TCR beta chain was recorded in a study of blood T cell repertoires in COVID-19. V lost 4 bases, J lost 7 bases, and 15 bases lay in between. The CDR3 extends over 15 amino acids. Germline CDR1 is SGHRS and CDR2 is YFSETQ. This table comes from immunoSEQ multiplex PCR, and its TCRdb copy is limited to in-frame clones, with some not included. The data contain hundreds of thousands of clones, about 87% of them seen just once; the ten biggest clones take up 0.87%. The sample consisted of PBMCs or T cells enriched from blood (not recorded which). The chain joins TRBV5-1 to TRBJ1-6, with TRBD1 as a possible D gene (6 bases). This TCR derives from a man aged 50-60 years who had been exposed to COVID-19. The CDR3 nucleotides are TGCGCCAGCAGCCCCGGGGGGGGGCGGAATTCACCCCTCCACTTT. Translated, it gives CASSPGGGRNSPLHF. Full variable domain (remainder filled in from reference TRBV5-1 and TRBJ1-6): KAGVTQTPRYLIKTRGQQVTLSCSPISGHRSVSWYQQTPGQGLQFLFEYFSETQRNKGNFPGRFSGRQFSNSRSEMNVSTLELGDSALYLCASSPGGGRNSPLHFGNGTRLTVT.